A selection of T cell receptor beta chains follows, all from one sample in a study of cytomegalovirus exposure and HLA in healthy donors. Clones were sequenced by immunoSEQ multiplex PCR, and TCRdb holds only the in-frame ones, with some missing. This sample has some 170,000 clones, with approximately 89% found just once. Sequencing input: PBMCs. These receptors came from a man between 18 and 29 years old in good health and CMV-seropositive. Both conserved end residues are trimmed from each CDR3. Size is omitted from some rows. Given values are once, few, many or a class for expanded clones.

J gene	V gene	clone size	CDR3 protein
TRBJ1-1	TRBV11-2	.	ASSSNEYRRIMNTEAF
TRBJ1-1	TRBV29-1	few	SVEGGQGSTEAF
TRBJ1-1	TRBV6-4	.	ASSDSRGRWDTEAF
TRBJ1-2	TRBV4-3	.	ASSQEGGGANYGYT
TRBJ1-1	TRBV5-1	.	ASTLGQNTEAF
TRBJ1-5	TRBV29-1	.	SVDAGVGQPQH
TRBJ2-4	TRBV30	.	AWSVLRGRDIQY
TRBJ1-3	TRBV7-2	.	ASSRGAGSGNTIY
TRBJ2-7	TRBV7-2	.	ASSQGHLTYEQY
TRBJ2-2	TRBV7-9	.	ASSLVPGGELF
TRBJ2-7	TRBV7-9	.	ASSGQGSAYEQY
TRBJ2-5	TRBV6-1	.	ASTRLAGEQETQY
TRBJ1-3	TRBV10-3	.	AVIPGQGGSDTIY
TRBJ2-5	TRBV7-2	.	ASSLATGLAGGSLETQY
TRBJ1-2	TRBV7-3	.	ASSFDGNYGYT
TRBJ1-4	TRBV5-1	.	ASSWTATNEKLF
TRBJ1-2	TRBV18	few	ASSPDRTGNYGYT
TRBJ2-7	TRBV14	.	ASSQVWTGGEQY
TRBJ2-1	TRBV6-5	.	ASSYSSAGGPWEQF
TRBJ2-7	TRBV7-2	.	ASSPIAGLSSYEQY
TRBJ2-7	TRBV2	.	ASIGGQNYEQY
TRBJ1-6	TRBV4-2	few	ASSPGHEALH
TRBJ1-1	TRBV11-3	.	ASSTGDSEAF
TRBJ2-2	TRBV28	.	ASSNARGGTGELF
TRBJ2-3	TRBV7-2	.	ASSPHGLAGYTDTQY
TRBJ1-4	TRBV28	.	ASSREGVREKLF
TRBJ2-1	TRBV2	.	ASRGSGSRPIEQF
TRBJ2-2	TRBV7-6	.	ASSQNGGGNTGELF
TRBJ2-5	TRBV7-9	.	ASSWQETQY
TRBJ2-2	TRBV7-2	.	ASSFHGELF
TRBJ2-3	TRBV28	.	ASSLGLSEDTQY
TRBJ2-1	TRBV19	.	ASSLQYNEQF
TRBJ2-7	TRBV7-9	.	ASSLSGSSYEQY
TRBJ2-1	TRBV7-9	.	ASSPRGFSYNEQF
TRBJ1-1	TRBV5-1	.	ASSLSGAPVGAF
TRBJ1-5	TRBV6-5	.	ASSYAGQPQH
TRBJ2-7	TRBV7-9	.	ASTSPGAGGPYEQY
TRBJ2-7	TRBV6-6	.	ASSYSVSGGSYEQY
TRBJ1-2	TRBV28	.	ASRLGLIGQFPGGPGDIYGYT
TRBJ2-1	TRBV7-2	once	ASSVQRYEQF
TRBJ2-7	TRBV4-2	once	ASSQEPRVNDGDEQY
TRBJ2-7	TRBV29-1	.	SASGDRAYEQY
TRBJ2-2	TRBV9	.	ASSTPGGSANPGELF